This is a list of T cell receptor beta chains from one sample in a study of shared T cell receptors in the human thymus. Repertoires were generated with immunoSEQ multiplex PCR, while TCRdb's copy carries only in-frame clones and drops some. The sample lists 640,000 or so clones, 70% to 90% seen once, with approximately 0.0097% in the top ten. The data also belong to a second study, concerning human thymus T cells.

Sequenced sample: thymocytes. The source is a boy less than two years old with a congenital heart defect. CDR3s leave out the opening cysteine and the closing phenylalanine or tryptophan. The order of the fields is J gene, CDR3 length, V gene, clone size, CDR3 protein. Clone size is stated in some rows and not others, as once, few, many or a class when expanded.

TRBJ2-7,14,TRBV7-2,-,ASSLHSGTGPYEQY
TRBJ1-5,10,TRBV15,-,ATSLGNQPQH
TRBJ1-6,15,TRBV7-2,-,ASSLSVPPRYNSPLH
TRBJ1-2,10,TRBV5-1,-,ASSMDRDGYT
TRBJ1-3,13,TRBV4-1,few,ASSHLDRGANTIY
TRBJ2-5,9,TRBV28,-,ASTERETQY
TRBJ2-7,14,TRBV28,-,ASRIYRGEHTYEQY
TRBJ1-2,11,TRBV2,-,ASSWGTGGGYT
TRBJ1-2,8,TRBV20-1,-,SARKTGGP
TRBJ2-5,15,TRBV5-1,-,ASSPGGLAGVSETQY
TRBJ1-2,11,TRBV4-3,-,ASSQDLTDGYT
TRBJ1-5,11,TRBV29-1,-,SVQGTSNQPQH
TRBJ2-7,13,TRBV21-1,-,ASSKLLADSYEQY
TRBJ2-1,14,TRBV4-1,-,ASSQDVRTSPSEQF
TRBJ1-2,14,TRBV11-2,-,ASSLGRQEPPYGYT
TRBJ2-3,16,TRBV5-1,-,ASSLTGGLAISTDTQY
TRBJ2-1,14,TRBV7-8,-,ASSGRGLDSDNEQF
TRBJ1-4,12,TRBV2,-,ASSEGYGNEKLF
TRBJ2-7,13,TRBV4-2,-,ASSHPAQDSYEQY
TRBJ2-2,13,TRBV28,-,ASSSGTANTGELF